This T cell receptor (beta chain) was captured in a study of technical replicates of blood from a few donors. Assay used: immunoSEQ multiplex PCR; TCRdb lists only in-frame clones, some missing. Altogether about 83,000 clones are present, roughly nine tenths being singletons, with the ten largest covering 0.27%. This CDR3 has 15 amino acids. The junction had 4 bases not matched to a gene; V was cut back by 4 bases and J by 6 bases. Germline CDR1 and CDR2: SGHRS and YFSETQ. The chain couples TRBV5-1 to TRBJ2-2, with 12 bases aligning to TRBD2. The clonotype comes from a human donor in good health. Sequencing input: T cells isolated from PBMCs. In DNA form, the CDR3 reads TGCGCCAGCAGCGCGACTAGCGGGAGCGCCGGGGAGCTGTTTTTT. Its protein is CASSATSGSAGELFF.